This T cell receptor beta chain was retrieved from a study of regulatory T cells in long-lasting Graves disease. V dropped 4 bases and J dropped 9; count of bases not matched to a gene: 11. The CDR3 has 15 residues. Germline CDR1 LGHDT, CDR2 YNNKEL (reference sequence). Time point: persistent/refractory GD, antithyroid drugs over 5 years with positive TRAb. PBMC-extracted RNA yielded the TCR library. EDTA tubes collected nine milliliters of peripheral blood. Arm-PCR of CDR3 regions and iRepertoire HTBI primers were the basis on which TCR beta libraries were built. Each CDR3 protein gets one entry after TCRdb re-called the multiplex PCR reads with MiXCR. This table holds some 300,000 distinct CDR3 sequences, 22% found once. This clonotype has only a few counts.

The sequence derives from a female donor with Graves disease. The chain is built from TRBV3-1 and TRBJ2-2, with 7 bases matching TRBD2. Sample: peripheral blood mononuclear cells (PBMCs), taken when the disease was refractory, from a patient treated with antithyroid drugs. The CDR3 loop reads CASSPPAGVPRELFF. In DNA form, the CDR3 reads TGTGCCAGCAGCCCTCCCGCGGGGGTACCCAGGGAGCTGTTTTTT.